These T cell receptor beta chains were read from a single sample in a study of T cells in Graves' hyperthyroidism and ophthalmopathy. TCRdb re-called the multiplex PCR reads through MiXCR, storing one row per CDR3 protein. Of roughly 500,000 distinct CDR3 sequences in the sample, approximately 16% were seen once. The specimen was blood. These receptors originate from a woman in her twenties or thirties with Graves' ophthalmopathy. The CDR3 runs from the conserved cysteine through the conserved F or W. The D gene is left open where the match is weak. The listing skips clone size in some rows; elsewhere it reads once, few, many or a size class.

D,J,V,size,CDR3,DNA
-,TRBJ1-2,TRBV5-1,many,CASSPDSSYGYTF,TGCGCCAGCAGCCCGGACAGCTCCTATGGCTACACCTTC
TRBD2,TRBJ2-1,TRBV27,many,CASSPRLAGVEQFF,TGTGCCAGCAGTCCCCGACTAGCGGGAGTAGAGCAGTTCTTC
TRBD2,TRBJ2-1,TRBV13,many,CASSLGTSVSYEQFF,TGTGCCAGCAGCTTAGGAACTAGCGTTTCCTATGAGCAGTTCTTC
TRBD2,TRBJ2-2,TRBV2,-,CASRGTSGNTGELFF,TGTGCCAGCAGAGGGACTAGCGGCAACACCGGGGAGCTGTTTTTT
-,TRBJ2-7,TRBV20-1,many,CSAAPLDTAYEQYF,TGCAGTGCTGCCCCCCTTGACACCGCCTACGAGCAGTACTTC
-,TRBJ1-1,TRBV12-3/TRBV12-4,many,CASLLRENTEAFF,TGTGCCAGCCTCCTAAGGGAGAACACTGAAGCTTTCTTT
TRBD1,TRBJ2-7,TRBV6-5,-,CASSYGDSWEQYF,TGTGCCAGCAGTTATGGGGACAGTTGGGAGCAGTACTTC
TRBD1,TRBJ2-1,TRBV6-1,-,CASSEGAGGNEQFF,TGTGCCAGCAGTGAAGGGGCAGGGGGCAATGAGCAGTTCTTC
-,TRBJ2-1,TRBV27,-,CASSFGIDEQFF,TGTGCCAGCAGTTTCGGGATCGATGAGCAGTTCTTC
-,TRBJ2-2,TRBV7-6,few,CASSLDPSWRRSNTGELFF,TGTGCCAGCAGCTTAGACCCCTCGTGGCGGAGGTCGAACACCGGGGAGCTGTTTTTT
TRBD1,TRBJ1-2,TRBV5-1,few,CASSYGFTGGDYGYTF,TGCGCCAGCAGCTATGGATTCACAGGGGGTGACTATGGCTACACCTTC
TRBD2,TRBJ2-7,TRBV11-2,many,CASSLLAGYEQYF,TGTGCCAGCAGCTTGTTAGCGGGCTACGAGCAGTACTTC
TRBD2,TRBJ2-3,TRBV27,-,CATRGGHSGRATDTQYF,TGTGCCACCAGGGGGGGGCATAGCGGGAGAGCCACAGATACGCAGTATTTT
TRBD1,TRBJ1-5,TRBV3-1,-,CASSHRTGDQPQHF,TGTGCCAGCAGCCACAGGACAGGGGATCAGCCCCAGCATTTT
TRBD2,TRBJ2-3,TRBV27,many,CASSRAGVSTDTQYF,TGTGCCAGCAGTCGAGCGGGAGTAAGCACAGATACGCAGTATTTT
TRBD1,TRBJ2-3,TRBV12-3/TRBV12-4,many,CASSSRGRDTQYF,TGTGCCAGCAGTTCCAGGGGGCGAGATACGCAGTATTTT
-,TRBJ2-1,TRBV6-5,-,CASSYMPERFGEQFF,TGTGCCAGCAGTTACATGCCAGAGCGCTTCGGGGAGCAGTTCTTC
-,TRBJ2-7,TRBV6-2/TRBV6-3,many,CASSYVEEGTSEQYF,TGTGCCAGCAGTTACGTTGAGGAGGGCACGTCCGAGCAGTACTTC
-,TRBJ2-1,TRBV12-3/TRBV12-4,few,CASSFGSNNEQFF,TGTGCCAGCAGTTTTGGCAGCAACAATGAGCAGTTCTTC
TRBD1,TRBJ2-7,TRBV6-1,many,CASSEPGGTGFSYEQYF,TGTGCCAGCAGTGAGCCCGGTGGGACAGGGTTCTCCTACGAGCAGTACTTC
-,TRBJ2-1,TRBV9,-,CASSRTPGRSYNEQFF,TGTGCCAGCAGCCGGACCCCGGGGAGGTCCTACAATGAGCAGTTCTTC
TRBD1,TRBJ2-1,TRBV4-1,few,CASSRRTGTGKDNEQFF,TGCGCCAGCAGCCGGAGGACCGGGACAGGGAAGGACAATGAGCAGTTCTTC
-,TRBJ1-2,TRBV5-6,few,CASSLLSGASNYGYTF,TGTGCCAGCAGCTTGCTCTCGGGAGCTTCTAACTATGGCTACACCTTC
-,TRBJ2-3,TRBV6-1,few,CASTNPSGSDTQYF,TGTGCCAGCACCAACCCCTCAGGGTCAGATACGCAGTATTTT
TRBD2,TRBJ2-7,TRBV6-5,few,CASSYGLAAYEQYF,TGTGCCAGCAGTTACGGACTAGCGGCCTACGAGCAGTACTTC
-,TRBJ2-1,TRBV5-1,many,CASSLVPSESNEQFF,TGCGCCAGCAGCTTGGTCCCTAGCGAGAGCAATGAGCAGTTCTTC
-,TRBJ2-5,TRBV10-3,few,CAIRPGPREETQYF,TGTGCCATCCGTCCGGGACCGAGGGAGGAGACCCAGTACTTC
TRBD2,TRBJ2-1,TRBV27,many,CASSSRTSGRAVDEQFF,TGTGCCAGCAGTTCCCGGACTAGCGGGAGGGCCGTAGATGAGCAGTTCTTC
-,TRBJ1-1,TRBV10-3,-,CAISDLGQNTEAFF,TGTGCCATCAGTGACCTCGGACAGAACACTGAAGCTTTCTTT
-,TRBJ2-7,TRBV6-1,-,CASSEYDFNFYEQYF,TGTGCCAGCAGTGAATATGACTTTAACTTCTACGAGCAGTACTTC
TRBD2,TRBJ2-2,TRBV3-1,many,CASSVTSGSTGELFF,TGTGCCAGCAGCGTTACTAGCGGGTCGACCGGGGAGCTGTTTTTT
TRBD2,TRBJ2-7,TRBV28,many,CASSLVGLAAREQYF,TGTGCCAGCAGTTTAGTGGGACTAGCGGCAAGGGAGCAGTACTTC
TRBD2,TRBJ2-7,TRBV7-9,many,CASSLDGGSYEQYF,TGTGCCAGCAGCTTAGACGGCGGGAGCTACGAGCAGTACTTC
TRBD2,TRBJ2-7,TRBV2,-,CASRGTSGSSYEQYF,TGTGCCAGCAGGGGGACTAGCGGGAGTTCATACGAGCAGTACTTC
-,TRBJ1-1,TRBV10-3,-,CAISYMNTEAFF,TGTGCCATCAGTTACATGAACACTGAAGCTTTCTTT
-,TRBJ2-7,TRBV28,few,CASSPTSNPYEQYF,TGTGCCAGCAGTCCCACCAGCAATCCCTACGAGCAGTACTTC
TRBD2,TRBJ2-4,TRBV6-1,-,CASSLGTSGRAGAKNIQYF,TGTGCCAGCAGTCTCGGGACTAGCGGGAGGGCCGGGGCCAAAAACATTCAGTACTTC
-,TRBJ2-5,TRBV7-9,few,CASSFVAQETQYF,TGTGCCAGCAGCTTCGTGGCCCAAGAGACCCAGTACTTC
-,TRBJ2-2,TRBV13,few,CASSVATGELFF,TGTGCCAGCAGCGTAGCCACCGGGGAGCTGTTTTTT
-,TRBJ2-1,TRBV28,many,CASSLEEGLGHYYNEQFF,TGTGCCAGCAGCCTGGAGGAAGGTTTGGGGCACTACTACAATGAGCAGTTCTTC